The entry below describes one T cell receptor (beta chain). Its antigen is still unknown. The entry originates in a study of T cell repertoires in cytomegalovirus infection. Study in general: TCR beta signatures that were public indicated CMV infection and matching HLA type.

One entry per CDR3 protein, called by TCRdb with MiXCR from the reads. Of about 260,000 distinct CDR3 sequences detected, roughly 13% appear once; the ten largest clones hold 8.8%. The germline CDR1 and CDR2 sequences are SGDLS and YYNGEE. This CDR3 spans 16 amino acids. Unmatched junction bases numbered 13, after V lost 3 bases and J lost 9 bases. Study observations and caveats: CMV carriers having the relevant HLA were flagged by cumulative public TCR beta family frequency. The response measured ex vivo was dominated by TCR beta clonotypes (HLA-C-restricted and CMV-specific).

The sequencing input was PBMCs. The source is a human donor in good health (CMV status not recorded). Some clones in this sample may be carry-over from other donors' samples. The V call is TRBV9, the J call TRBJ2-1; 9 bases agree with TRBD2. The CDR3 region is CASSAEGLAMRGEQFF. The CDR3 coding sequence is TGTGCCAGCAGCGCGGAAGGACTAGCGATGAGGGGTGAGCAGTTCTTC.